Listed here is a single TCR beta chain. Its matching antigen is unknown. Prior to sequencing, the ViraFEST assay stimulated PBMC with viral peptide pools, which expanded the antigen-specific CD4+ T cells. CD4+ T cell isolation took place after less than 13 days of culture. Recipients of the vaccine had no prior SARS-CoV-2 infection and negative nucleocapsid antibodies. Each well held around 2 million PBMC cultured with 7.5 to 10 ug/ml peptides and 8.5 to 10 IU/ml IL-2. On day 3 and again on day 7, half the medium was replaced with IL-2 medium. The repertoire was sequenced with immunoSEQ multiplex PCR; TCRdb's copy has only in-frame clones and lacks some. The sample yields about 22,000 clones, around 70% seen once. This sample is drawn from a study of vaccination effects on CD4 cells after COVID-19. Study-wide points: Within healthy vaccinees, only 1 of 255 vaccine-induced clones displayed cross-reactivity with common cold coronaviruses.

Germline values: CDR1 MNHEY, CDR2 SMNVEV (reference sequence). V gave up 5 bases and J gave up 8 bases; unmatched junction bases: 10. The CDR3 length is 14 residues. This TCR was sampled from a human donor who received a COVID-19 vaccine. Sequencing was performed on CD4+ T cells from PBMCs cultured with HCoV-229E spike peptides, taken before COVID-19 vaccination. The J gene is TRBJ1-1, the V gene TRBV27; 8 nucleotides align to TRBD1. CDR3 sequence: CASSPTDRALEAFF. As DNA, the CDR3 is TGTGCCAGCAGTCCCACGGACAGGGCGTTAGAAGCTTTCTTT.